This T cell receptor (beta chain) was retrieved from a study of identical twins. This clonotype showed up just a few times. The germline CDR1 and CDR2 sequences are SGHTA and FQGNSA. The CDR3 contains 16 residues. V gave up 2 bases and J gave up 1 base, with 11 bases separating them. MiXCR, applied by TCRdb to the 5' RACE reads, yields one record per CDR3 protein. The sample has 550,000 to 700,000 distinct CDR3 sequences; just under 10% are singletons. This same sample was also part of a study on yellow fever vaccine responses in identical twins.

This clonotype originated in a woman between 18 and 29 years old in good health. Sequenced: PBMCs. V is TRBV7-2 and J is TRBJ2-2; D may be TRBD1 (5 bases). The CDR3 DNA sequence: TGTGCCAGCAGCTTATGGGGCGGAGTGAACACCGGGGAGCTGTTTTTT. This encodes CASSLWGGVNTGELFF.